The rows below give T cell receptor beta chains drawn from one sample of a study of blood T cell repertoires in COVID-19. Only in-frame clones appear in the TCRdb table, and some are missing; sequencing was by immunoSEQ multiplex PCR. The sample holds fewer than 40,000 clones; approximately 80% are singletons and the top ten take 2%. The material sequenced was peripheral blood. All receptors come from a man aged 60-69 years with active COVID-19. Both conserved end residues are part of each CDR3. Each record gives: J gene, D gene, V gene, clone size, CDR3 protein, CDR3 DNA. The D gene is left open where the match is weak. Size is omitted from some rows. Given values are once, few, many or a class for expanded clones.

J gene: TRBJ2-1; D gene: TRBD2; V gene: TRBV6-1; clone size: once; CDR3 protein: CASSDGAGDYNEQFF; CDR3 DNA: TGTGCCAGCAGTGATGGAGCGGGAGACTACAATGAGCAGTTCTTC
J gene: TRBJ2-3; D gene: TRBD1; V gene: TRBV5-4; clone size: NA; CDR3 protein: CASSARTGGTDTQYF; CDR3 DNA: TGTGCCAGCAGCGCCCGGACAGGGGGCACAGATACGCAGTATTTT
J gene: TRBJ1-3; D gene: TRBD1; V gene: TRBV6-5; clone size: once; CDR3 protein: CASSFRTGAGNTIYF; CDR3 DNA: TGTGCCAGCAGTTTCAGGACAGGGGCCGGAAACACCATATATTTT
J gene: TRBJ1-4; D gene: NA; V gene: TRBV6-1; clone size: NA; CDR3 protein: CASSEDRVNEKLFF; CDR3 DNA: TGTGCCAGCAGTGAAGACAGGGTTAATGAAAAACTGTTTTTT
J gene: TRBJ2-3; D gene: TRBD2; V gene: TRBV29-1; clone size: medium-sized; CDR3 protein: CSVERGGGTDTQYF; CDR3 DNA: TGCAGCGTTGAAAGGGGAGGGGGCACAGATACGCAGTATTTT
J gene: TRBJ1-5; D gene: TRBD1; V gene: TRBV30; clone size: NA; CDR3 protein: CAWSGTGDQPQHF; CDR3 DNA: TGTGCCTGGAGCGGGACAGGGGATCAGCCCCAGCATTTT
J gene: TRBJ2-3; D gene: NA; V gene: TRBV11-2; clone size: few; CDR3 protein: CASSLTGARDTQYF; CDR3 DNA: TGTGCCAGCAGCCTGACTGGGGCAAGGGATACGCAGTATTTT
J gene: TRBJ1-1; D gene: NA; V gene: TRBV24-1; clone size: NA; CDR3 protein: CATSDTVNTEAFF; CDR3 DNA: TGTGCCACCAGTGATACGGTGAACACTGAAGCTTTCTTT
J gene: TRBJ2-3; D gene: NA; V gene: TRBV7-8; clone size: NA; CDR3 protein: CASRSRGTDTQYF; CDR3 DNA: TGTGCCAGCAGATCACGAGGCACGGATACGCAGTATTTT
J gene: TRBJ1-4; D gene: NA; V gene: TRBV7-2; clone size: NA; CDR3 protein: CASSPQGLGREKLFF; CDR3 DNA: TGTGCCAGCAGCCCGCAGGGGTTAGGTCGAGAAAAACTGTTTTTT
J gene: TRBJ1-1; D gene: TRBD1; V gene: TRBV6-2/TRBV6-3; clone size: NA; CDR3 protein: CASSRQGTEAFF; CDR3 DNA: TGTGCCAGCAGTAGACAGGGCACTGAAGCTTTCTTT
J gene: TRBJ1-1; D gene: NA; V gene: TRBV5-6; clone size: once; CDR3 protein: CASSPGIMNTEAFF; CDR3 DNA: TGTGCCAGCAGCCCGGGAATCATGAACACTGAAGCTTTCTTT
J gene: TRBJ2-1; D gene: TRBD2; V gene: TRBV2; clone size: NA; CDR3 protein: CASTHGGGKQQFF; CDR3 DNA: TGTGCCAGCACCCACGGCGGGGGAAAACAGCAGTTCTTC
J gene: TRBJ1-2; D gene: NA; V gene: TRBV6-4; clone size: NA; CDR3 protein: CASNQGGGAGGYTF; CDR3 DNA: TGTGCCAGCAACCAAGGAGGGGGGGCTGGTGGCTACACCTTC